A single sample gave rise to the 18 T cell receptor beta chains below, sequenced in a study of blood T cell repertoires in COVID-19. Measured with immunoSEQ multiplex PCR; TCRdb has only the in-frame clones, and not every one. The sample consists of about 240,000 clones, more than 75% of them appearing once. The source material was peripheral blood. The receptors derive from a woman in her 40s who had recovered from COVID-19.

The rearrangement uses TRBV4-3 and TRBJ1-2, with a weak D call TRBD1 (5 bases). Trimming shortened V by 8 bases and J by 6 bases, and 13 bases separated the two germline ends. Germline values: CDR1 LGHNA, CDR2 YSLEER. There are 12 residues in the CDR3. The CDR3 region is CASRGVPHGYTF. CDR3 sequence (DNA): TGCGCCAGCCGGGGGGTGCCGCATGGCTACACCTTC.

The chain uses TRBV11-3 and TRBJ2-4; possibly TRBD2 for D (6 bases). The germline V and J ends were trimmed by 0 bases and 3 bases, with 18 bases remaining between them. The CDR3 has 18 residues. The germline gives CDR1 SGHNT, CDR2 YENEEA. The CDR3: CASSLESPGPGGKNIQYF. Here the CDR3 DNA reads TGTGCCAGCAGCTTAGAATCCCCAGGGCCCGGGGGCAAAAACATTCAGTACTTC.

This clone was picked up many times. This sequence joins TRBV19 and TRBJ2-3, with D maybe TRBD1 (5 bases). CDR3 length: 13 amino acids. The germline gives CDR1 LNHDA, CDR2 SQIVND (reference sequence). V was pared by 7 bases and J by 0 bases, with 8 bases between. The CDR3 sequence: CASKGVSTDTQYF. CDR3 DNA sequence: TGTGCCAGTAAAGGGGTAAGCACAGATACGCAGTATTTT.

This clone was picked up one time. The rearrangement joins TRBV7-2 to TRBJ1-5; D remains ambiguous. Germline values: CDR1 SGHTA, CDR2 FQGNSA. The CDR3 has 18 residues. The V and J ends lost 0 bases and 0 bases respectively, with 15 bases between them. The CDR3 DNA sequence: TGTGCCAGCAGCTTAGCGCGGGGAGCACAAGTTAGCAATCAGCCCCAGCATTTT. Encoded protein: CASSLARGAQVSNQPQHF.

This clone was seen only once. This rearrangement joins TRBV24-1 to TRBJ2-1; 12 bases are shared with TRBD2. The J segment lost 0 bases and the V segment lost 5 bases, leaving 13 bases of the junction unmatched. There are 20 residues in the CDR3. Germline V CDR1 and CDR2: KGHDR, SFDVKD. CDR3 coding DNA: TGTGCCACCAGTGTATTTGGGCTAGCGGGAGGGCCAAGCTCCTACAATGAGCAGTTCTTC. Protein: CATSVFGLAGGPSSYNEQFF.

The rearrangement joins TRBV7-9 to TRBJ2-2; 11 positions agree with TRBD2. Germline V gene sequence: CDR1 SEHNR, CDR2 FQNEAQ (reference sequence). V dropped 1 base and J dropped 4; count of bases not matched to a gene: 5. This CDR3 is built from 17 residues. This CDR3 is CASSLGAGTSGTGELFF. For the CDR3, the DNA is TGTGCCAGCAGCTTAGGGGCCGGGACTAGCGGCACCGGGGAGCTGTTTTTT. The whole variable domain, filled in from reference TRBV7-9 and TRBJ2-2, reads DTGVSQNPRHKITKRGQNVTFRCDPISEHNRLYWYRQTLGQGPEFLTYFQNEAQLEKSRLLSDRFSAERPKGSFSTLEIQRTEQGDSAMYLCASSLGAGTSGTGELFFGEGSRLTVL.

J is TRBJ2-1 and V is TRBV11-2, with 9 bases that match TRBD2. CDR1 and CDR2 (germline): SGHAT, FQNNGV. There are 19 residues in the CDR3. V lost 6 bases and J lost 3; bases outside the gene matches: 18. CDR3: CASRPRATSGSFGYNEQFF. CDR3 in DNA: TGTGCCAGCAGGCCTCGGGCGACTAGCGGATCGTTCGGCTACAATGAGCAGTTCTTC.

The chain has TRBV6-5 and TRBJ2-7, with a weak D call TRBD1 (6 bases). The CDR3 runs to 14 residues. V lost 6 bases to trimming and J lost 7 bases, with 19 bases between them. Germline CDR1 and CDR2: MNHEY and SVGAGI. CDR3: CASSARQGLGEQYF. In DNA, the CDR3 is TGTGCCAGCAGCGCCCGGCAGGGGCTAGGGGAGCAGTACTTC.

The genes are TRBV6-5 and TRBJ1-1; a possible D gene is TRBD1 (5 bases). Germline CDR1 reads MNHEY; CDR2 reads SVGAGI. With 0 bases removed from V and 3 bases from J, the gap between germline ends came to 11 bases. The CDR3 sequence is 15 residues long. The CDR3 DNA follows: TGTGCCAGCAGTTACTCCGGGCAGGGCGACACTGAAGCTTTCTTT. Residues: CASSYSGQGDTEAFF.

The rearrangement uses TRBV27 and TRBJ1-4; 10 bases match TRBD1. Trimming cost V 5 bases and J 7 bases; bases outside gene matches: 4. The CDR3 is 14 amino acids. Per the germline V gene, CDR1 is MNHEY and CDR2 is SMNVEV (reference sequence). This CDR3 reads CASSPGTGVEKLFF. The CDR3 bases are TGTGCCAGCAGTCCCGGGACAGGGGTTGAAAAACTGTTTTTT.

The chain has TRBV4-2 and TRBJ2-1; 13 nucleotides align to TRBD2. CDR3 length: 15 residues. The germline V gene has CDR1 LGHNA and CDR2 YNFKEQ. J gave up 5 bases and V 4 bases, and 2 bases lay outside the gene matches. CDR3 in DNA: TGTGCCAGCAGCCCCGGACTAGCGGGAGACAATGAGCAGTTCTTC. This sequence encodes CASSPGLAGDNEQFF.

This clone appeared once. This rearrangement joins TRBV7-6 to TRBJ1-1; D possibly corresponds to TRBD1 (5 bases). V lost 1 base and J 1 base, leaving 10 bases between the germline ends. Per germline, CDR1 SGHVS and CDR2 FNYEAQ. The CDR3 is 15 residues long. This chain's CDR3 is CASSLGGVENTEAFF. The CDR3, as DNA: TGTGCCAGCAGCTTAGGGGGGGTGGAGAACACTGAAGCTTTCTTT.

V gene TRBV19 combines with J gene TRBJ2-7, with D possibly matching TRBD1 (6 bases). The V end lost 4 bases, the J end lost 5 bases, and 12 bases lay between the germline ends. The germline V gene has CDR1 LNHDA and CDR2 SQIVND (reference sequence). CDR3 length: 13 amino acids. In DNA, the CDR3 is TGTGCCAGTAGTAAGAAGGGGGTCCACGAGCAGTACTTC. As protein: CASSKKGVHEQYF.

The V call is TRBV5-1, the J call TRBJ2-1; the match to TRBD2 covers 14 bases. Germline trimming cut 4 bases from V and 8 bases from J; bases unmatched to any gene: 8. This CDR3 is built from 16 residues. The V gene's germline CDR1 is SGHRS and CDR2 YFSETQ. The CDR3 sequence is CASSPDGTSGSDEQFF. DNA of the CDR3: TGCGCCAGCAGCCCCGACGGGACTAGCGGGAGCGATGAGCAGTTCTTC.

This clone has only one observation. CDR3 sequence (DNA): TGTGCCAGCAGCCCCCGGGGGGCGGGCCACAATGAGCAGTTCTTC. The encoded protein is CASSPRGAGHNEQFF. The V and J genes are TRBV9 and TRBJ2-1, with a tentative D call TRBD2 (7 bases). The CDR3 consists of 15 residues. V was cut by 4 bases and J by 5 bases, with 16 bases left in between. The germline gives CDR1 SGDLS, CDR2 YYNGEE.

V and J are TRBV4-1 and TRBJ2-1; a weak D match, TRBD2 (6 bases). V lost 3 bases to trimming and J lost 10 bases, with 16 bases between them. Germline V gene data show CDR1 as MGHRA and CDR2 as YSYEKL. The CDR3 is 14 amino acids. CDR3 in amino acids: CASSQPGGTREQFF. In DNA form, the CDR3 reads TGCGCCAGCAGCCAGCCTGGGGGGACTCGAGAGCAGTTCTTC.

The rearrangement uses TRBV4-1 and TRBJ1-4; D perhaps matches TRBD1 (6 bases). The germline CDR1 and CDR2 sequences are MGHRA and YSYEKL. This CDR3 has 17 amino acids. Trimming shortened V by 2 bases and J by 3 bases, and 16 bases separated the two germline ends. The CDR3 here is CASSQRGTPWANEKLFF. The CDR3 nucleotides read TGCGCCAGCAGCCAAAGGGGGACACCGTGGGCTAATGAAAAACTGTTTTTT.

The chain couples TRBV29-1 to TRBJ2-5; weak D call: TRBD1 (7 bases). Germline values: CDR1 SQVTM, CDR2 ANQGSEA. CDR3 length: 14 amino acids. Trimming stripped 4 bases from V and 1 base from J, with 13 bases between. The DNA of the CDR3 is TGCAGCGTTGGGCAGGGGGGATCCCAAGAGACCCAGTACTTC. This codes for CSVGQGGSQETQYF.